These 5 T cell receptor beta chains were sequenced from one sample in a study of T cells expressing NK-cell markers. TCRdb re-called the 5' RACE reads and catalogs CDR3 proteins one per entry, DNA excluded. In all, the sample yields 550,000 to 600,000 distinct CDR3 sequences. The sample was blood T cells: a sorted CD56 or NKG2C T cell subset, CD4+ or CD8+ T cells, or bulk PBMC T cells (not recorded which). Source of these receptors: a man aged 18 to 35 in good health.

The rearrangement links TRBV11-2 to TRBJ2-1; without DNA, the TCRdb call of TRBD2 cannot be checked. CDR3 length equals 14 residues. Germline V CDR1 and CDR2: SGHAT, FQNNGV. The CDR3 sequence: CASSPTSINNEQFF.

V usage is TRBV10-3 and J usage is TRBJ2-3; the D call from TCRdb, TRBD2, cannot be confirmed without DNA. The CDR3 totals 13 residues. Germline values: CDR1 ENHRY, CDR2 SYGVKD. CDR3 amino acids: CAIRREPPDTQYF.

The gene calls are TRBV29-1 and TRBJ2-1; TCRdb picks TRBD2, but there is no DNA to check that call. CDR3 length: 16 amino acids. Germline values: CDR1 SQVTM, CDR2 ANQGSEA. The CDR3 region is CSLPEWADSSYNEQFF.

The chain employs TRBV27 and TRBJ1-5. CDR3 length: 15 residues. Germline assignment: CDR1 MNHEY and CDR2 SMNVEV (reference sequence). This CDR3 reads CASSIRSYSNQPQHF.

V and J are TRBV5-1 and TRBJ2-1; TCRdb gives TRBD1 as the D gene, but with no DNA this cannot be confirmed. Germline lookup yields CDR1 SGHRS and CDR2 YFSETQ. The CDR3 contains 16 residues. The chain's CDR3 is CASSWGTIRGGNEQFF.